The source of this T cell receptor (beta chain) is a study of T cells in women clearing cervical HPV infection. Looking at the study overall: Control women cleared a single incident HPV16 infection within 12 months.

This table comes from immunoSEQ multiplex PCR, and its TCRdb copy is limited to in-frame clones, with some not included. The sample table sets out roughly 20,000 clones. On this clone: The observed sequence ends 3 residues before the CDR3 terminus, with the missing tail filled in from the germline J gene.

In germline, CDR1 is SGHRS, CDR2 YFSETQ. V was shortened by 0 bases and J by 1 base, with 7 bases between the two germline ends. The CDR3 runs to 14 residues. Sequenced material: blood buffy coat. The TCR was taken from a woman aged 18 to 75 with a cervical HPV16 infection that either progressed to CIN3+ or cleared (not recorded which). This rearrangement joins TRBV5-1 to TRBJ2-5; D is ambiguous. The sequenced CDR3 bases are TGCGCCAGCAGCTTGGATCAGGTCCAAGAGACC. This gives the protein CASSLDQVQET. The CDR3 in its entirety is CASSLDQVQETQYF.